A selection of T cell receptor beta chains follows, all from one sample in a study of radiotherapy plus CTLA-4 blockade in lung cancer. Method: immunoSEQ multiplex PCR; TCRdb's copy keeps in-frame clones and lacks some. The data contain approximately 52,000 clones, 77% of them singletons. Specimen: peripheral blood, collected from a patient treated with radiotherapy plus ipilimumab. The receptors originated from a human donor with non-small cell lung cancer whose response to radiotherapy plus ipilimumab could not be evaluated. Both conserved end residues are part of each CDR3. A D gene is named only where the DNA matches it firmly. Expanded clones get a size class; other rows say once, few or many, or leave the size out.

NA	TRBV6-5	TRBJ2-3	NA	TGTGCCAGCAGTTACGGGGGGGGGCCAGACACAGATACGCAGTATTTT	CASSYGGGPDTDTQYF
NA	TRBV7-8	TRBJ2-1	TRBD2	TGTGCCAGCAGCTTAGCTAATCCACTAGCGGGTCGAAATGAGCAGTTCTTC	CASSLANPLAGRNEQFF
NA	TRBV7-9	TRBJ2-5	TRBD1	TGTGCCAGCAGCCCCGGACAGGGGGTTCAAGAGACCCAGTACTTC	CASSPGQGVQETQYF
NA	TRBV28	TRBJ2-2	NA	TGTGCCAGCAGTTTCGGTGTGAACACCGGGGAGCTGTTTTTT	CASSFGVNTGELFF
NA	TRBV7-2	TRBJ2-1	TRBD1	TGTGCCAGCAGCTGGACAGGGGGCTTTGTAGTCAATGAGCAGTTCTTC	CASSWTGGFVVNEQFF
few	TRBV6-5	TRBJ1-2	TRBD1	TGTGCCAGCAGCCCATCGGGGGGACAGGGGTATGGCTACACCTTC	CASSPSGGQGYGYTF
NA	TRBV5-1	TRBJ2-5	NA	TGCGCCAGCAGCTCCCCGGGGGGCGCAGAGACCCAGTACTTC	CASSSPGGAETQYF
NA	TRBV27	TRBJ2-1	TRBD2	TGTGCCAGCAGCCGGGGACTAGCGGGAGAAGGCTCCTACAATGAGCAGTTCTTC	CASSRGLAGEGSYNEQFF
NA	TRBV10-3	TRBJ2-7	TRBD1	TGTGCCATCAGGCTAATGACAGGGGGCTTCGACGAGCAGTACTTC	CAIRLMTGGFDEQYF
NA	TRBV29-1	TRBJ2-5	TRBD1	TGCAGCGTTGAAGGCAGGGGGCGGCAAGAGACCCAGTACTTC	CSVEGRGRQETQYF
NA	TRBV25-1	TRBJ2-5	TRBD2	TGTGCCAGCAGTGTGGAAAGCGGGAGGGGGACCCAGTACTTC	CASSVESGRGTQYF
once	TRBV6-5	TRBJ1-1	TRBD1	TGTGCCAGCAGTTCCTCGACAGGGGCGAAATACACTGAAGCTTTCTTT	CASSSSTGAKYTEAFF
NA	TRBV6-5	TRBJ1-1	NA	TGTGCCAGCAGTTACTGGCGACGGGACACTGAAGCTTTCTTT	CASSYWRRDTEAFF
NA	TRBV6-5	TRBJ1-2	NA	TGTGCCAGCAGTTCGGGGAAATACTATGGCTACACCTTC	CASSSGKYYGYTF
NA	TRBV5-1	TRBJ2-3	NA	TGCGCCAGCAACCCGGACTGGAGCACAGATACGCAGTATTTT	CASNPDWSTDTQYF
once	TRBV5-1	TRBJ2-1	TRBD2	TGCGCCAGCAGCCCGGGACTAGCGGGAGGCTCGCCTACTTTGAGTGAGCAGTTCTTC	CASSPGLAGGSPTLSEQFF
NA	TRBV4-2	TRBJ2-3	TRBD2	TGTGCCAGCAGCCAACGCTCTCTAGCGGGGGGGCCCGATACGCAGTATTTT	CASSQRSLAGGPDTQYF
few	TRBV6-1	TRBJ2-5	TRBD1	TGTGCCAGCAGTGGGGGAAAGTGGACAGGGGTAGAGACCCAGTACTTC	CASSGGKWTGVETQYF
NA	TRBV5-6	TRBJ2-2	NA	TGTGCCAGCAGCTTGCTACAGCTACGGAACACCGGGGAGCTGTTTTTT	CASSLLQLRNTGELFF
NA	TRBV27	TRBJ2-7	TRBD1	TGTGCCAGCAGACTCGGGACAGCGGCTATCTACGAGCAGTACTTC	CASRLGTAAIYEQYF
once	TRBV7-3	TRBJ1-2	TRBD1	TGTGCCAGCAGCTTGCAGGGGGCGCGGGGCTACACCTTC	CASSLQGARGYTF
NA	TRBV2	TRBJ2-5	TRBD2	TGTGCCAGCAGTGAACCGGGGGGAGAGACCCAGTACTTC	CASSEPGGETQYF
NA	TRBV13	TRBJ1-1	NA	TGTGCCAGCAGCTTTGGGCGCGGGGCTACTGAAGCTTTCTTT	CASSFGRGATEAFF
NA	TRBV7-2	TRBJ2-2	NA	TGTGCCAGCAGCTTAACAGCGGGTAACACCGGGGAGCTGTTTTTT	CASSLTAGNTGELFF
NA	TRBV2	TRBJ2-2	TRBD2	TGTGCCAGCAGTGTTGCGGGAGGGTTCGGGGAGCTGTTTTTT	CASSVAGGFGELFF
NA	TRBV27	TRBJ2-2	TRBD1	TGTGCCAGCAGTTTAGAACAGGGGCGAATCGGGGAGCTGTTTTTT	CASSLEQGRIGELFF